One sample yielded the 20 T cell receptor gamma chains listed below, sequenced in a study of γδ T cells in repeated Plasmodium falciparum infection. TCRdb applied CATT to the multiplex PCR reads for clone calling. The data show around 27,000 gamma-chain clones, with 1.4% seen just once and approximately 19% held by the top ten. Flow sorting of PBMC yielded separate Vgamma9/Vdelta2+ and Vdelta2-negative gammadelta T cell populations for bulk repertoire analysis. Input material: gamma-delta T cells from blood. The receptor set was obtained from a pool of human donors (malaria-infected and uninfected, not separated).

To note about this clone: A far larger clone is one nucleotide away, so this likely arose from a read error. The sample carries other DNA sequences with the same CDR3. The V call is TRGV8, the J call TRGJ1 or TRGJ2. Matching the DNA to germline supplied the J gene, which TCRdb does not give. Germline assignment: CDR1 VENAVY and CDR2 YDSYNSRV. The CDR3 has 13 amino acids. For the CDR3, the DNA is TGTGCCACTTGGGATAGGGGCCCTTATAAGAAACTCTTT. The encoded protein is CATWDRGPYKKLF.

The gene calls are TRGV3 and TRGJ1 or TRGJ2. TCRdb lists no J gene, so it was determined here by aligning the DNA to germline. The ends lost 0 bases at V and 11 bases at J; junction bases unmatched: 7. The CDR3 consists of 12 residues. Germline V gene sequence: CDR1 VTNTFY, CDR2 YDVSTARD (reference sequence). The CDR3 DNA sequence: TGTGCCACCTGGGACAGGCGGGGTGAGAAACTCTTT. Its translation is CATWDRRGEKLF.

This clone turned up a few times. The translation of this DNA and the TCRdb protein of a much larger clone differ at residue 10, probably owing to a read error; the protein shown here is translated from the DNA. This rearrangement joins TRGV9 to TRGJP. In the absence of a J gene in TCRdb, the DNA was matched to germline to assign it here. From germline, CDR1 is GITISATS and CDR2 ISYDGTV (reference sequence). CDR3 length equals 17 residues. The CDR3 DNA reads TGTGCCTTGTGGGAAGAAAGACAAGAGGTGGGCAAAAAAATCAAGGTATTT. The encoded protein is CALWEERQEVGKKIKVF.

In this sample, this clone turned up many times. J is TRGJ1 or TRGJ2 and V is TRGV8. TCRdb lists no J gene, so it was determined here by aligning the DNA to germline. The CDR3 runs to 13 residues. The junction had 11 bases not matched to a gene; V was cut back by 6 bases and J by 6 bases. Germline V lookup: CDR1 VENAVY, CDR2 YDSYNSRV. CDR3 protein: CATWTWGPYKKLF. Written as DNA, the CDR3 is TGTGCCACCTGGACGTGGGGGCCTTATAAGAAACTCTTT.

As to this clone: TCRdb's protein for this DNA is that of a much larger clone and differs from the translation at residue 10, likely a read error; the protein shown is the DNA translation. The gene calls are TRGV9 and TRGJ1 or TRGJ2. Because TCRdb records no J gene, it was assigned here through a match of the DNA to germline. CDR3 length: 20 amino acids. Losses at the gene ends were 0 bases for V and 3 bases for J; bases not matched to a gene: 23. Germline V gene lookup returns CDR1 GITISATS and CDR2 ISYDGTV (reference sequence). The CDR3 bases are TGTGCCTTGTGGGAGGTGATCTCGGAAGGCGGGGGTTTGTGTTATTATAAGAAACTCTTT. This codes for CALWEVISEGGGLCYYKKLF.

In its sample, this clone was seen many times. The protein given by TCRdb reflects a much larger clone and differs at residue 3 from this DNA's translation, likely from a read error; the protein shown is the DNA's translation. The chain uses TRGV9 and TRGJ1 or TRGJ2. Here the J gene came from matching the DNA to germline, since TCRdb omits it. The CDR3 has 10 amino acids. Germline V lookup: CDR1 GITISATS, CDR2 ISYDGTV (reference sequence). CDR3 nucleotide sequence: TGTGCCTCGTGGGAGCCCAGGAAACTCTTT. It yields the protein CASWEPRKLF.

With respect to this clone: A read error is likely here: a far larger clone is one base away. Other DNA sequences in the sample encode the same CDR3. The V call is TRGV9, the J call TRGJP. In the absence of a J gene in TCRdb, the DNA was matched to germline to assign it here. The germline CDR1 and CDR2 sequences are GITISATS and ISYDGTV (reference sequence). This CDR3 region has 18 residues. CDR3 sequence reads: CALWENYAGELGKKIKVF. The CDR3 bases are TGTGCCCTGTGGGAGAACTACGCGGGGGAGTTGGGCAAAAAAATCAAGGTATTT.

On this clone: The protein that TCRdb holds for this DNA derives from a much larger clone and differs from the translated DNA at residue 14, which likely indicates a read error; the protein shown here is translated from the DNA. The chain recombines TRGV9 with TRGJP. TCRdb carries no J gene annotation; the J gene was assigned here by matching the DNA with germline. This CDR3 contains 17 residues. The germline gives CDR1 GITISATS, CDR2 ISYDGTV (reference sequence). The CDR3 DNA follows: TGTGCCTTGTGGACGGTCCCGCAAGAGTTGGGCAAAAAAACCAAGGTATTT. Residues: CALWTVPQELGKKTKVF.

There are many counts of this clone. Possible read error: a much larger clone is one base away. The sample has other DNA sequences that encode this CDR3 too. The chain recombines TRGV9 with TRGJP. TCRdb leaves out the J gene; it was filled in here by matching the DNA to germline. The CDR3 is made up of 17 amino acids. CDR1 is GITISATS and CDR2 is ISYDGTV in the germline V gene (reference sequence). The CDR3 loop is CALWEVRGELGKKIKVF. CDR3 nucleotide sequence: TGTGCCTTGTGGGAGGTGCGCGGGGAGTTGGGCAAGAAAATCAAGGTATTT.

With respect to this clone: With a far larger clone one base away, a read error is the likely cause. This same CDR3 is encoded by further DNA sequences in the sample. The V gene call is TRGV3, and the J gene call is absent. The CDR3 length is 14 residues. Germline assignment: CDR1 VTNTFY and CDR2 YDVSTARD (reference sequence). For the CDR3, the DNA is TGTGCCACCTGGGACAGTAGTAGTGATTGGATCAAGACATTT. As protein: CATWDSSSDWIKTF.

Comment on this clone: The protein recorded in TCRdb matches a much larger clone and deviates from this DNA's translation at residue 7, suggesting a read error; the protein here is obtained by translating the DNA. J is TRGJP and V is TRGV9. TCRdb is silent on the J gene; assignment here came from matching the DNA to germline. This CDR3 has 18 residues. V dropped 2 bases and J dropped 7; count of bases not matched to a gene: 11. The germline gives CDR1 GITISATS, CDR2 ISYDGTV (reference sequence). The CDR3 DNA follows: TGTGCCTTGTGGGAGGACACTAAGGGGGAGTTGGGCAAAAAAATCAAGGTATTT. It specifies CALWEDTKGELGKKIKVF.

In the case of this clone: The protein that TCRdb holds for this DNA derives from a much larger clone and differs from the translated DNA at residue 2, which likely indicates a read error; the protein shown here is translated from the DNA. The chain carries TRGV2 and TRGJ1 or TRGJ2. The CDR3 extends over 12 amino acids. Germline CDR1 and CDR2: EGSNGY and YDSYNSKV. CDR3 sequence (DNA): TGTACCACCTGGGACGGGGAGGTAAAGAAACTCTTT. It translates to CTTWDGEVKKLF.

In the case of this clone: The protein in TCRdb stems from a much larger clone and differs at residue 9 from this DNA's translation, likely a read error; here the protein is translated from the DNA. The chain has TRGV2 and TRGJ1 or TRGJ2. No J gene was available from TCRdb, and it was assigned here by a germline match of the DNA. Per germline, CDR1 EGSNGY and CDR2 YDSYNSKV. CDR3 size: 13 residues. This CDR3 is CATWDGRYHKKLF. The DNA of the CDR3 is TGTGCCACCTGGGACGGGCGTTATCATAAGAAACTCTTT.

Concerning this clone: With only one base between it and a far larger clone, this is likely a read error. Other nucleotide sequences in the sample specify the same CDR3. The rearrangement uses TRGV9 and TRGJP. TCRdb offers no J gene call, so here the DNA was matched to germline to obtain one. Germline CDR1 reads GITISATS; CDR2 reads ISYDGTV (reference sequence). There are 17 residues in the CDR3. V was pared by 3 bases and J by 6 bases, with 8 bases of the junction left unmatched. In nucleotides, the CDR3 is TGTGCCTTGTGGGAGACCCCAGTAGAGTTGGGCAAAAAAATCAAGGTATTT. Translating gives CALWETPVELGKKIKVF.

At least ten counts were recorded for this clone. The protein in TCRdb stems from a much larger clone and differs at residue 5 from this DNA's translation, likely a read error; here the protein is translated from the DNA. The V gene is TRGV9, the J gene TRGJP. No J segment appears in TCRdb, so it was assigned here by matching the sequence to germline. This CDR3 contains 17 residues. Per germline, CDR1 GITISATS and CDR2 ISYDGTV (reference sequence). V shed 5 bases and J 4 bases; nucleotides not matched to a gene: 8. The DNA for the CDR3 is TGTGCCTTGTGGGTGGGAAATCAAGAGTTGGGCAAAAAAATCAAGGTATTT. It codes for CALWVGNQELGKKIKVF.

This clone has a handful of counts. TCRdb attributes to this sequence the protein of a much larger clone, which differs from the DNA translation at residue 15; a read error is likely, and the protein displayed is translated from the DNA. V gene assignment gives TRGV9, but the J gene was left uncalled. The CDR3 spans 17 residues. Germline lookup yields CDR1 GITISATS and CDR2 ISYDGTV (reference sequence). CDR3 DNA sequence: TGTGCCTTGTGGGAGGTGGTAATGGAGTTGGGCAAAAAAATCAGGGTATTT. Translated, it gives CALWEVVMELGKKIRVF.

This clone has just a few counts. A far larger clone is just one base off, so this is likely a read error. The same CDR3 also results from other DNA sequences found in this sample. The V gene is TRGV9; the J gene was not called. The germline gives CDR1 GITISATS, CDR2 ISYDGTV (reference sequence). The CDR3 loop spans 14 amino acids. The CDR3 bases are TGTGCCTCGATAGTCCCCAAGAATTATTATAAGAAACTCTTC. Translating gives CASIVPKNYYKKLF.

Only a few counts were recorded for this clone. The TCRdb protein comes from a much larger clone and disagrees with this DNA's translation at residue 5, likely due to a read error; the protein given here is derived from the DNA. The chain couples TRGV3 to TRGJ1 or TRGJ2. The J gene, not given by TCRdb, was assigned here from a germline match of the nucleotide sequence. CDR1 and CDR2 from the germline V gene are VTNTFY and YDVSTARD (reference sequence). The CDR3 is 14 amino acids. The DNA for the CDR3 is TGTGCCACCTGGGGCAGGCTCGATTATTATAAGAAACTCTTT. It specifies CATWGRLDYYKKLF.

At least ten counts were recorded for this clone. The TCRdb record carries a much larger clone's protein, which differs from this DNA's translation at residue 9; a read error is the likely cause, and the protein listed here is the DNA translation. The chain joins TRGV9 to TRGJP. Here the J gene came from matching the DNA to germline, since TCRdb omits it. Germline lookup yields CDR1 GITISATS and CDR2 ISYDGTV (reference sequence). This CDR3 spans 17 amino acids. The CDR3 nucleotides read TGTGCCTTGTGGGAGGAGATACAAGGGTTGGGCAAAAAAATCAAGGTATTT. Its translation is CALWEEIQGLGKKIKVF.

This clone has a count of ten or more. V and J are TRGV9 and TRGJP. TCRdb leaves out the J gene; it was filled in here by matching the DNA to germline. CDR1 GITISATS and CDR2 ISYDGTV come from the germline V gene (reference sequence). The CDR3 covers 15 residues. V trimming: 2 bases; J trimming: 8 bases; junction bases outside the gene matches: 3. The CDR3 reads CALWEAQLGKKIKVF. In DNA, the CDR3 is TGTGCCTTGTGGGAGGCCCAGTTGGGCAAAAAAATCAAGGTATTT.